The rows below give T cell receptor beta chains drawn from one sample of a study of CD8+CD57+ T cells in acquired aplastic anemia. TCRdb redid the calling of the reads with MiXCR, one entry per CDR3 protein. The sample carries hundreds of thousands of distinct CDR3 sequences, roughly three fifths recorded once. The source material was sorted CD4+, CD8+, or CD8+CD57+ T cells (not recorded which) from PBMCs. All receptors derive from a human donor with severe aplastic anemia or a healthy control (not recorded which). The CDR3 runs from the conserved cysteine through the conserved F or W. A D gene is named only where the DNA matches it firmly. Clone size is not always given. Where it is, it says once, few, many or a class for expanded clones.

v_gene: TRBV24-1
d_gene: .
abundance: .
j_gene: TRBJ1-4
CDR3aa: CATSEGAEFNEKLFF
CDR3nt: TGTGCCACCAGTGAGGGGGCTGAATTCAATGAAAAACTGTTTTTT

v_gene: TRBV10-3
d_gene: .
abundance: .
j_gene: TRBJ1-4
CDR3aa: CTISVRANEKLFF
CDR3nt: TGTACCATCAGCGTCAGGGCTAATGAAAAACTGTTTTTT

v_gene: TRBV20-1
d_gene: .
abundance: .
j_gene: TRBJ1-2
CDR3aa: CSALLGLGNYGYTF
CDR3nt: TGCAGTGCTCTCTTGGGGCTAGGGAACTATGGCTACACCTTC

v_gene: TRBV20-1
d_gene: .
abundance: .
j_gene: TRBJ1-1
CDR3aa: CSAPRTENTEAFF
CDR3nt: TGCAGTGCTCCCAGGACAGAGAACACTGAAGCTTTCTTT

v_gene: TRBV7-9
d_gene: .
abundance: once
j_gene: TRBJ1-2
CDR3aa: CASSSQGGGYGYTF
CDR3nt: TGTGCCAGCAGCTCACAGGGTGGTGGCTATGGCTACACCTTC

v_gene: TRBV24-1
d_gene: .
abundance: .
j_gene: TRBJ2-1
CDR3aa: CATSDSGTDNEQFF
CDR3nt: TGTGCCACCAGTGATTCCGGGACGGACAATGAGCAGTTCTTC

v_gene: TRBV7-2
d_gene: .
abundance: .
j_gene: TRBJ2-2
CDR3aa: CASSLLASNTGELFF
CDR3nt: TGTGCCAGCAGCTTACTGGCGAGTAACACCGGGGAGCTGTTTTTT

v_gene: TRBV15
d_gene: TRBD1
abundance: .
j_gene: TRBJ2-7
CDR3aa: CATSSGTGGSYEQYF
CDR3nt: TGTGCCACCAGCAGCGGGACAGGGGGTTCCTACGAGCAGTACTTC

v_gene: TRBV2
d_gene: TRBD2
abundance: .
j_gene: TRBJ2-7
CDR3aa: CASSETSGSSYEQYF
CDR3nt: TGTGCCAGCAGTGAAACTAGCGGGAGCTCCTACGAGCAGTACTTC

v_gene: TRBV2
d_gene: .
abundance: .
j_gene: TRBJ1-3
CDR3aa: CASMRDQGDPGNTIYF
CDR3nt: TGTGCCAGCATGAGAGATCAGGGAGACCCTGGAAACACCATATATTTT

v_gene: TRBV4-2
d_gene: TRBD1
abundance: .
j_gene: TRBJ1-1
CDR3aa: CASSPGGRDTEAFF
CDR3nt: TGTGCCAGCAGCCCAGGGGGACGGGACACTGAAGCTTTCTTT

v_gene: TRBV9
d_gene: .
abundance: .
j_gene: TRBJ1-2
CDR3aa: CASSGGSEYSGYTF
CDR3nt: TGTGCCAGCAGTGGTGGATCAGAGTACTCTGGCTACACCTTC

v_gene: TRBV5-8
d_gene: .
abundance: many
j_gene: TRBJ1-6
CDR3aa: CASSSGHLWDSPLHF
CDR3nt: TGTGCCAGCAGCTCCGGGCACCTTTGGGATTCACCCCTCCACTTT

v_gene: TRBV5-4
d_gene: .
abundance: .
j_gene: TRBJ1-1
CDR3aa: CASSTRQNTEAFF
CDR3nt: TGCGCCAGCAGCACTCGACAGAACACTGAAGCTTTCTTT

v_gene: TRBV20-1
d_gene: .
abundance: many
j_gene: TRBJ1-1
CDR3aa: CSAIGRGRGNTEAFF
CDR3nt: TGCAGTGCTATAGGTAGGGGCAGGGGGAACACTGAAGCTTTCTTT

v_gene: TRBV6-5
d_gene: .
abundance: many
j_gene: TRBJ1-3
CDR3aa: CASIKRASSGNTIYF
CDR3nt: TGTGCCAGCATAAAAAGGGCCAGCTCTGGAAACACCATATATTTT

v_gene: TRBV5-4
d_gene: TRBD2
abundance: .
j_gene: TRBJ2-1
CDR3aa: CASSSGLAGKYNEQFF
CDR3nt: TGTGCCAGCAGCTCCGGGCTAGCGGGGAAGTACAATGAGCAGTTCTTC

v_gene: TRBV7-6
d_gene: TRBD1
abundance: .
j_gene: TRBJ1-2
CDR3aa: CASSLETGVDYGYTF
CDR3nt: TGTGCCAGCAGCTTAGAGACAGGGGTCGACTATGGCTACACCTTT

v_gene: TRBV20-1
d_gene: .
abundance: .
j_gene: TRBJ2-7
CDR3aa: CSALAGARGISYEQYF
CDR3nt: TGCAGTGCCCTTGCGGGGGCCAGGGGAATATCCTACGAGCAGTACTTC

v_gene: TRBV10-2
d_gene: .
abundance: many
j_gene: TRBJ2-7
CDR3aa: CASSVPGGDYEQYF
CDR3nt: TGCGCCAGCAGTGTTCCCGGGGGTGATTACGAGCAGTACTTC

v_gene: TRBV20-1
d_gene: TRBD1
abundance: .
j_gene: TRBJ2-7
CDR3aa: CSARDMDRRGIDQQYF
CDR3nt: TGCAGTGCTAGAGATATGGACAGGAGAGGGATCGACCAGCAGTACTTC

v_gene: TRBV20-1
d_gene: TRBD2
abundance: .
j_gene: TRBJ2-1
CDR3aa: CSASALTSGPYNEQFF
CDR3nt: TGCAGTGCTAGTGCTTTAACTAGCGGGCCATACAATGAGCAGTTCTTC

v_gene: TRBV5-1
d_gene: .
abundance: .
j_gene: TRBJ1-5
CDR3aa: CASSSGVGGPQHF
CDR3nt: TGCGCCAGCAGCTCTGGGGTTGGGGGGCCCCAGCATTTT

v_gene: TRBV7-9
d_gene: .
abundance: .
j_gene: TRBJ2-2
CDR3aa: CASSPPRGELFF
CDR3nt: TGTGCCAGCAGCCCGCCGCGGGGGGAGCTGTTTTTT

v_gene: TRBV11-3
d_gene: .
abundance: many
j_gene: TRBJ2-3
CDR3aa: CASSQSGSLSTDTQYF
CDR3nt: TGTGCCAGCAGCCAAAGCGGTTCCTTGAGCACAGATACGCAGTATTTT

v_gene: TRBV20-1
d_gene: .
abundance: .
j_gene: TRBJ1-1
CDR3aa: CSARDPGRMNTEAFF
CDR3nt: TGCAGTGCTAGAGATCCGGGCAGGATGAACACTGAAGCTTTCTTT

v_gene: TRBV9
d_gene: TRBD1
abundance: once
j_gene: TRBJ2-7
CDR3aa: CASSGTGNTGEQYF
CDR3nt: TGTGCCAGCAGCGGGACAGGGAACACCGGGGAGCAGTACTTC

v_gene: TRBV7-2
d_gene: TRBD2
abundance: .
j_gene: TRBJ2-5
CDR3aa: CASSFAGRGETQYF
CDR3nt: TGTGCCAGCAGCTTCGCGGGGCGGGGGGAGACCCAGTACTTC

v_gene: TRBV9
d_gene: TRBD2
abundance: many
j_gene: TRBJ2-5
CDR3aa: CASSFRTSEETQYF
CDR3nt: TGTGCCAGCAGCTTCAGGACTAGCGAGGAGACCCAGTACTTC

v_gene: TRBV5-8
d_gene: TRBD2
abundance: many
j_gene: TRBJ2-1
CDR3aa: CASSFSGTSGGDEQFF
CDR3nt: TGTGCCAGCAGCTTTTCCGGGACTAGCGGGGGGGATGAGCAGTTCTTC

v_gene: TRBV20-1
d_gene: .
abundance: .
j_gene: TRBJ1-6
CDR3aa: CSARDLGRVNSPLHF
CDR3nt: TGCAGTGCTAGAGATCTTGGCAGGGTTAATTCACCCCTCCACTTT

v_gene: TRBV29-1
d_gene: .
abundance: .
j_gene: TRBJ1-5
CDR3aa: CSGGERNQPQHF
CDR3nt: TGCAGCGGAGGGGAGCGGAACCAGCCCCAGCATTTT

v_gene: TRBV7-8
d_gene: .
abundance: few
j_gene: TRBJ1-1
CDR3aa: CASSLRHTATEAFF
CDR3nt: TGTGCCAGCAGCTTAAGACACACTGCGACTGAAGCTTTCTTT

v_gene: TRBV5-1
d_gene: .
abundance: once
j_gene: TRBJ2-5
CDR3aa: CASKWGPQETQYF
CDR3nt: TGCGCCTCCAAGTGGGGACCCCAAGAGACCCAGTACTTC

v_gene: TRBV10-3
d_gene: TRBD1
abundance: many
j_gene: TRBJ1-3
CDR3aa: CAINTQGEAGNTIYF
CDR3nt: TGTGCCATCAATACCCAGGGGGAGGCTGGAAACACCATATATTTT

v_gene: TRBV7-2
d_gene: TRBD2
abundance: .
j_gene: TRBJ2-5
CDR3aa: CAGLAGEGETQYF
CDR3nt: TGTGCCGGACTAGCGGGGGAAGGAGAGACCCAGTACTTC

v_gene: TRBV9
d_gene: .
abundance: .
j_gene: TRBJ2-3
CDR3aa: CASSVGSDTWGTDTQYF
CDR3nt: TGTGCCAGCAGCGTCGGTTCGGACACATGGGGCACAGATACGCAGTATTTT

v_gene: TRBV27
d_gene: TRBD2
abundance: few
j_gene: TRBJ2-1
CDR3aa: CASSSLAGGPNEQFF
CDR3nt: TGTGCCAGCAGTTCCCTAGCGGGGGGGCCTAATGAGCAGTTCTTC

v_gene: TRBV15
d_gene: TRBD1
abundance: .
j_gene: TRBJ2-1
CDR3aa: CATSSQDGDSKNNEQFF
CDR3nt: TGTGCCACCAGCAGCCAAGATGGGGACAGCAAAAACAATGAGCAGTTCTTC

v_gene: TRBV20-1
d_gene: TRBD1
abundance: .
j_gene: TRBJ1-5
CDR3aa: CSARPPVTGKGNQPQHF
CDR3nt: TGCAGTGCTAGACCACCCGTGACAGGGAAGGGCAATCAGCCCCAGCATTTT

v_gene: TRBV2
d_gene: .
abundance: .
j_gene: TRBJ1-3
CDR3aa: CASNFQASGNTIYF
CDR3nt: TGTGCCAGCAACTTCCAGGCTTCTGGAAACACCATATATTTT

v_gene: TRBV9
d_gene: .
abundance: .
j_gene: TRBJ1-2
CDR3aa: CASSVAGTEGGYTF
CDR3nt: TGTGCCAGCAGCGTAGCCGGGACCGAGGGTGGCTACACCTTC

v_gene: TRBV24-1
d_gene: .
abundance: many
j_gene: TRBJ2-4
CDR3aa: CATSDLCGRGTENIQYF
CDR3nt: TGTGCCACCAGTGATTTGTGTGGCAGGGGCACCGAAAACATTCAGTACTTC

v_gene: TRBV14
d_gene: .
abundance: .
j_gene: TRBJ2-3
CDR3aa: CASSQDLAPPDTQYF
CDR3nt: TGTGCCAGCAGCCAAGATTTGGCCCCACCAGATACGCAGTATTTT

v_gene: TRBV7-9
d_gene: TRBD2
abundance: .
j_gene: TRBJ2-3
CDR3aa: CASSLLSASGAADTQNF
CDR3nt: TGCGCCAGCAGCTTGTTATCCGCTAGCGGGGCGGCAGATACGCAGAATTTT

v_gene: TRBV5-1
d_gene: .
abundance: .
j_gene: TRBJ1-4
CDR3aa: CASSLQGGINEKLFF
CDR3nt: TGCGCCAGCAGCTTACAGGGCGGGATTAATGAAAAACTGTTTTTT